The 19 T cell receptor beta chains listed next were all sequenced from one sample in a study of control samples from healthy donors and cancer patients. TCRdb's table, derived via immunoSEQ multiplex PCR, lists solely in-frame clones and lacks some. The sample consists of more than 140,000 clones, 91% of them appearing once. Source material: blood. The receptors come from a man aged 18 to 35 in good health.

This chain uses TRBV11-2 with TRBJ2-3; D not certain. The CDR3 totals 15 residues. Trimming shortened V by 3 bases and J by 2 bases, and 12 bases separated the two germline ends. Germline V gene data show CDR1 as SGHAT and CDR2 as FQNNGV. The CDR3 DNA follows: TGTGCCAGCAGCTTTTGGCGGTCTTTCACAGATACGCAGTATTTT. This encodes CASSFWRSFTDTQYF.

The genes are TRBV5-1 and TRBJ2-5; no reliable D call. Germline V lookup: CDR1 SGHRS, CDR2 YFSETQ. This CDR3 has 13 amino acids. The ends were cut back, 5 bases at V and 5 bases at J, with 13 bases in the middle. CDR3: CASRLRHPETQYF. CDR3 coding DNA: TGCGCCAGCAGACTTCGACATCCCGAGACCCAGTACTTC. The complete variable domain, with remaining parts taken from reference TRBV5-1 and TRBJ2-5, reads KAGVTQTPRYLIKTRGQQVTLSCSPISGHRSVSWYQQTPGQGLQFLFEYFSETQRNKGNFPGRFSGRQFSNSRSEMNVSTLELGDSALYLCASRLRHPETQYFGPGTRLLVL.

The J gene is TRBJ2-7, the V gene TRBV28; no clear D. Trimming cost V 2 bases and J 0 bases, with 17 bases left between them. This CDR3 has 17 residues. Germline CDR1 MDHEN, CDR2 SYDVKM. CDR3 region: CASSLLTWKDGSYEQYF. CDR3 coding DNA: TGTGCCAGCAGTTTACTGACCTGGAAGGACGGCTCCTACGAGCAGTACTTC. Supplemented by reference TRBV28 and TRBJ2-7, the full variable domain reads DVKVTQSSRYLVKRTGEKVFLECVQDMDHENMFWYRQDPGLGLRLIYFSYDVKMKEKGDIPEGYSVSREKKERFSLILESASTNQTSMYLCASSLLTWKDGSYEQYFGPGTRLTVT.

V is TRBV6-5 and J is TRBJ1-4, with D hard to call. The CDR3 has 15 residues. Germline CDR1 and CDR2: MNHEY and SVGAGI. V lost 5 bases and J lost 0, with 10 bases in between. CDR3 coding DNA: TGTGCCAGCAGTACCATATTTGCAACTAATGAAAAACTGTTTTTT. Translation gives CASSTIFATNEKLFF.

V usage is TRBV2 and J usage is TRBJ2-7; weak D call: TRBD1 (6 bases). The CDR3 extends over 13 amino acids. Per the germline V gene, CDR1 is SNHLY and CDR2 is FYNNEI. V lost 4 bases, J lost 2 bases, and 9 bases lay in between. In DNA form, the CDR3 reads TGTGCCAGCAGTGGGGACAATCCCTACGAGCAGTACTTC. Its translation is CASSGDNPYEQYF. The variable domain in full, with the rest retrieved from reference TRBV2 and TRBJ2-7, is EPEVTQTPSHQVTQMGQEVILRCVPISNHLYFYWYRQILGQKVEFLVSFYNNEISEKSEIFDDQFSVERPDGSNFTLKIRSTKLEDSAMYFCASSGDNPYEQYFGPGTRLTVT.

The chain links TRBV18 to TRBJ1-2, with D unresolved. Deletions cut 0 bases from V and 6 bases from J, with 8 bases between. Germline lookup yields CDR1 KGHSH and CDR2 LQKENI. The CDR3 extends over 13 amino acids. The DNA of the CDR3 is TGTGCCAGCTCACCACCGGGCCTAGATGGCTACACCTTC. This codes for CASSPPGLDGYTF. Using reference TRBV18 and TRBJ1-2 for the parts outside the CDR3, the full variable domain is NAGVMQNPRHLVRRRGQEARLRCSPMKGHSHVYWYRQLPEEGLKFMVYLQKENIIDESGMPKERFSAEFPKEGPSILRIQQVVRGDSAAYFCASSPPGLDGYTFGSGTRLTVV.

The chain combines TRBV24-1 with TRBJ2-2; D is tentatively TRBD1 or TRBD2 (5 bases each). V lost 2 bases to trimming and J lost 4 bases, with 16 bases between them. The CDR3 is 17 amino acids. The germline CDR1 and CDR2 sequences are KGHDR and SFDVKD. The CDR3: CATSDSTGPAGTGELFF. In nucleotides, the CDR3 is TGTGCCACCAGTGATTCAACAGGCCCGGCGGGCACCGGGGAGCTGTTTTTT.

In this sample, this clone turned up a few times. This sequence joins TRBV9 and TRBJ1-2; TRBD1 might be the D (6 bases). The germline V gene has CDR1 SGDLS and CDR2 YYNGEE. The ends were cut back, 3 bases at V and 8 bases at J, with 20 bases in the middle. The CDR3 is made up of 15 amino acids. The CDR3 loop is CASSGRQARESGYTF. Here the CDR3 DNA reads TGTGCCAGCAGCGGGAGACAGGCCCGTGAGAGCGGCTACACCTTC. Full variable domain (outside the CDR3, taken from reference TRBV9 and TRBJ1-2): DSGVTQTPKHLITATGQRVTLRCSPRSGDLSVYWYQQSLDQGLQFLIQYYNGEERAKGNILERFSAQQFPDLHSELNLSSLELGDSALYFCASSGRQARESGYTFGSGTRLTVV.

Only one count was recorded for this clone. CDR3 residues: CASSLELGMINTEAFF. As DNA, the CDR3 is TGTGCCAGCAGCTTGGAGCTAGGGATGATCAACACTGAAGCTTTCTTT. V is TRBV5-6 and J is TRBJ1-1; D is undetermined. The V end was cut by 0 bases, the J end by 2 bases, with 14 bases between. This CDR3 is built from 16 residues. The V gene's germline CDR1 is SGHDT and CDR2 YYEEEE.

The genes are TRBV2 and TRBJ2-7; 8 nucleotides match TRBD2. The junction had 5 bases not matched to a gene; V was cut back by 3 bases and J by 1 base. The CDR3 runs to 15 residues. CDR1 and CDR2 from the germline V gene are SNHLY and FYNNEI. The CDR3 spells CASSEVREGSYEQYF. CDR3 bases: TGTGCCAGCAGTGAGGTCCGGGAGGGGTCCTACGAGCAGTACTTC.

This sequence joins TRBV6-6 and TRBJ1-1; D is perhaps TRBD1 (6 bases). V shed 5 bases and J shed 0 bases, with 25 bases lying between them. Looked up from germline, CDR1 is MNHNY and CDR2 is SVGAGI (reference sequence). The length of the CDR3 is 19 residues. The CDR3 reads CASSPHSGQLKTVNTEAFF. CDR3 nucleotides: TGTGCCAGCAGTCCCCATTCCGGACAGCTTAAGACCGTGAACACTGAAGCTTTCTTT.

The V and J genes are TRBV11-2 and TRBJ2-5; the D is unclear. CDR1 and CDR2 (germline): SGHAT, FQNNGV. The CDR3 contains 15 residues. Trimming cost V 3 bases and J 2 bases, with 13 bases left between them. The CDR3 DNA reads TGTGCCAGCAGCTTGAATAGTTTAAGTCAAGAGACCCAGTACTTC. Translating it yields CASSLNSLSQETQYF.

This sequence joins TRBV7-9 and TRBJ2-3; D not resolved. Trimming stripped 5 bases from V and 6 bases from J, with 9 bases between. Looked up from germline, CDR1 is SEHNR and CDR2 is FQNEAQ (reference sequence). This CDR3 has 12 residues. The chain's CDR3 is CASSRNKDTQYF. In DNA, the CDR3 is TGTGCCAGCAGCCGGAATAAGGATACGCAGTATTTT.

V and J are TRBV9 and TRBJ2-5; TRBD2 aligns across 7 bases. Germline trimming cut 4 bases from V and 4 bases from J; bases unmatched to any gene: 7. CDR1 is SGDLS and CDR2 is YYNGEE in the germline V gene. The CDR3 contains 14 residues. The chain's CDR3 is CASSPAGHGETQYF. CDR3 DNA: TGTGCCAGCAGCCCAGCGGGGCACGGAGAGACCCAGTACTTC.

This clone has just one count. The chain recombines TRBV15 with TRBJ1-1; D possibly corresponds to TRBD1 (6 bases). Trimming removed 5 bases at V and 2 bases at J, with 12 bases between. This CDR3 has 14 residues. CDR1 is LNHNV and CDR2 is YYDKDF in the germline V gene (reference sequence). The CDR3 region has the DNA TGTGCCACCAGCTTCCGGGACACTAACACTGAAGCTTTCTTT. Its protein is CATSFRDTNTEAFF.

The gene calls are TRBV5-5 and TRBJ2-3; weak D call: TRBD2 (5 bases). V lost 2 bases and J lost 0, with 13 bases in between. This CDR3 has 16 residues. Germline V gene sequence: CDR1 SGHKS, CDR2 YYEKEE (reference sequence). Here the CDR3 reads CASSFGPRRSTDTQYF. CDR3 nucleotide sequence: TGTGCCAGCAGCTTTGGGCCCCGGAGGAGCACAGATACGCAGTATTTT.

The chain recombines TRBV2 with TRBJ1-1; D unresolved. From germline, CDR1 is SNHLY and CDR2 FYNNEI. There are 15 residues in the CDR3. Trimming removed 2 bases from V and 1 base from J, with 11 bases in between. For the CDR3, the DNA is TGTGCCAGCAGTGAACCCCTACAAGAGAACACTGAAGCTTTCTTT. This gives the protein CASSEPLQENTEAFF.

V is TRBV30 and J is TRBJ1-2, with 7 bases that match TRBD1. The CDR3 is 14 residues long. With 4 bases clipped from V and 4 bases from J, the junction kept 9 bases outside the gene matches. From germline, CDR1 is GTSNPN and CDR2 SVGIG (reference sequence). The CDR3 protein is CAWTQIPGGYGYTF. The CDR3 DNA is TGTGCCTGGACCCAAATTCCAGGGGGCTATGGCTACACCTTC.

CDR3 coding DNA: TGTGCCAGTAGTATTGGACCTGGGGGCGGGGATACGCAGTATTTT. It translates to CASSIGPGGGDTQYF. The V and J genes are TRBV19 and TRBJ2-3, with D possibly matching TRBD1 (6 bases). V lost 3 bases and J lost 6, with 16 bases in between. Germline V gene sequence: CDR1 LNHDA, CDR2 SQIVND (reference sequence). CDR3 length: 15 residues.